This TCR beta chain is from a study of T cell responses to AZD1222 COVID-19 vaccine. With respect to this clone: Antigen unknown.

Trimming shortened V by 3 bases and J by 10 bases, and 15 bases separated the two germline ends. Looked up from germline, CDR1 is LGHDT and CDR2 is YNNKEL (reference sequence). The CDR3 is 13 amino acids. The assay was immunoSEQ multiplex PCR, and TCRdb's table has in-frame clones only and misses some. This table has approximately 130,000 clones, approximately 88% appearing once. Regarding the study as a whole: Two doses of AZD1222 preceded a rise in Spike-specific TCR breadth and depth. Repertoire sampling was restricted to post-peak T cell response timepoints. Unmutated variant regions are reportedly targeted by nearly half of spike-specific TCRs. Among AZD1222 vaccinees, only five or six were seropositive at baseline.

The V gene is TRBV3-1 (or the pseudogene TRBV3-2), the J gene TRBJ1-2; the D gene is possibly TRBD1 (6 bases). The sequencing here drew on peripheral blood, taken 28 days after the second AZD1222 dose. This sequence was found in an adult who received the AZD1222 COVID-19 vaccine. The CDR3 DNA reads as TGTGCCAGCAGCCAGGCAGGGGCAGGCCCCTACACCTTC. Translated: CASSQAGAGPYTF.